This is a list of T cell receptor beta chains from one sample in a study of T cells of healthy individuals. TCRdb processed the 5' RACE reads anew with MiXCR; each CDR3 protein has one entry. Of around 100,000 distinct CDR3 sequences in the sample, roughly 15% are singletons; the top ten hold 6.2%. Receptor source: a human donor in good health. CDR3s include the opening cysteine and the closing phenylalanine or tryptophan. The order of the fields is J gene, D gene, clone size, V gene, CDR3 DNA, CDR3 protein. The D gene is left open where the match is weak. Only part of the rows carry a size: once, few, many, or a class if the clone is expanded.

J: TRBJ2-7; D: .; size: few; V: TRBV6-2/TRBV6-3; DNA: TGTGCCAGCAGTTGGACCATCCTGTACGAGCAGTACTTC; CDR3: CASSWTILYEQYF
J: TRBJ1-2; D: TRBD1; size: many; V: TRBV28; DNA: TGTGCCAGCAGGATGGACAGGGGCTATGGCTACACCTTC; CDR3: CASRMDRGYGYTF
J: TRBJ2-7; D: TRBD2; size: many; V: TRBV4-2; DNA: TGTGCCAGCAGCACACTAGCGGGAGGGGGTTACGAGCAGTACTTC; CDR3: CASSTLAGGGYEQYF
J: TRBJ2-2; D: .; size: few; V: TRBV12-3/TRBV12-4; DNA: TGTGCCAGCAGCTCCAGGGTGTCGGGGGAGCTGTTTTTT; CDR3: CASSSRVSGELFF
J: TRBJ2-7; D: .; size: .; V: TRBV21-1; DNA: TGTGCCAGCAGCCCGTCTCCGTCGCGGGAGCCCTACGAGCAGTACTTC; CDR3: CASSPSPSREPYEQYF
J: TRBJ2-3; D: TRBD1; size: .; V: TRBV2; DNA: TGTGCCAGCAGCTCGGGACAGGGGTATACGCAGTATTTT; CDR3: CASSSGQGYTQYF
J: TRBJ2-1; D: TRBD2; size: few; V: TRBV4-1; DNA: TGCGCCAGCAGCCAAGTAATCAACTTTGGGGGGGGACGTACAGATGAGCAGTTCTTC; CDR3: CASSQVINFGGGRTDEQFF
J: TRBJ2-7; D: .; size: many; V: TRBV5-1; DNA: TGCGCCAGCAGCTCCTTAGAGGGCAGGGGGGCCGAGCAGTACTTC; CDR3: CASSSLEGRGAEQYF
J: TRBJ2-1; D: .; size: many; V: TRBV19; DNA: TGTGCCAGTAGACTCTCGGGGGAAAGGGGTAATGAGCAGTTCTTC; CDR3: CASRLSGERGNEQFF
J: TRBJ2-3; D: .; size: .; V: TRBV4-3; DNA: TGCGCCAGCAGCCGTCAGCAGGGGGGCCCCACAGATACGCAGTATTTT; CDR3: CASSRQQGGPTDTQYF
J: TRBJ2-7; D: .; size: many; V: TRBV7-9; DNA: TGTGCCAGCAGCTTGGACGAGCAGTACTTC; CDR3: CASSLDEQYF
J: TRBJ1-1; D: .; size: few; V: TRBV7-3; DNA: TGTGCCAGCAGCTTAACCCAGGGGATCACTGAAGCTTTCTTT; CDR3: CASSLTQGITEAFF
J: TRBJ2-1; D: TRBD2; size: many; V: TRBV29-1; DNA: TGCAGCGGTGTAGCGGGGGTTTCCTACAATGAGCAGTTCTTC; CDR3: CSGVAGVSYNEQFF
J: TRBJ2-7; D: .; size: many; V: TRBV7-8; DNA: TGTGCCAGCAGCTTAAGGGCCTTATCCTCCTACGAGCAGTACTTC; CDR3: CASSLRALSSYEQYF
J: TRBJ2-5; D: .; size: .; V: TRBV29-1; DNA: TGCAGCGTTGGATGGGGAAAAGAGACCCAGTACTTC; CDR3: CSVGWGKETQYF
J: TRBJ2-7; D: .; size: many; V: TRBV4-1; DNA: TGCGCCAGCAGCCCCAGACAGGAGATTTACGAGCAGTACTTC; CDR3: CASSPRQEIYEQYF
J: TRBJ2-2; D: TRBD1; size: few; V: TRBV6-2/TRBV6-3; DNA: TGTGCCACCCGGGACAGGGGAGACACCGGGGAGCTGTTTTTT; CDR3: CATRDRGDTGELFF
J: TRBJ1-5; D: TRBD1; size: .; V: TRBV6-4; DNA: TGTGCCAGCAGTGACAGGAGACAGGGTATGGGGTCCCAGCATTTT; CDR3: CASSDRRQGMGSQHF
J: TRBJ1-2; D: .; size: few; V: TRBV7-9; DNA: TGTGCCAGCAGCTTAAAGTCAGGGCATGGCTACACCTTC; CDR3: CASSLKSGHGYTF
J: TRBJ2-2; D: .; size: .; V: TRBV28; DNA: TGTGCCAGCAGTTTTGGGGGCACCGGGGAGCTGTTTTTT; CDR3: CASSFGGTGELFF
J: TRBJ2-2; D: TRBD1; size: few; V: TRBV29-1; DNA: TGCAGCGCAAGGACAGGGGTCACCGGGGAGCTGTTTTTT; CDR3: CSARTGVTGELFF
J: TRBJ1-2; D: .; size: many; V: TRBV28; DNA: TGTGCCAGCAGACCCCCGACGCAAGGTGGCTACACCTTC; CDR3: CASRPPTQGGYTF